This T cell receptor (beta chain) was documented in a study of cytomegalovirus exposure and HLA in healthy donors. Study conclusions and caveats: The study listed approximately 160 cytomegalovirus-associated TCR beta chains. Using the classifier, cytomegalovirus status was reportedly diagnosed with high specificity and sensitivity.

Repertoires were generated with immunoSEQ multiplex PCR, while TCRdb's copy carries only in-frame clones and drops some. The table records 140,000 to 150,000 clones, 94% of them present only once. The V gene lost 3 bases and the J gene lost 3 bases, with 20 bases spanning the gap. The CDR3 covers 17 residues. Germline V gene sequence: CDR1 SGHRS, CDR2 YFSETQ. In the case of this clone: Antigen specificity is unknown.

The clonotype comes from a man younger than 35 in good health and CMV-seropositive. The gene calls are TRBV5-1 and TRBJ2-3; a possible D gene is TRBD1 (7 bases). The sample comprised PBMCs. For the CDR3, the DNA is TGCGCCAGCAGCTCGAGGGGCAACAGGGGAGGAACAGATACGCAGTATTTT. Its translation is CASSSRGNRGGTDTQYF.